The clone carrying this TCR beta chain was detected a few times. What it binds is unknown. This entry is derived from a study of post-analysis software for immune sequencing data. Whole-study findings and limits: The normalized Chao1 diversity of multiple sclerosis patients was significantly lower than that of controls. F measure showed strong co-clustering of same-batch samples.

cDNA libraries for TCR beta contained unique molecular identifiers. T cells numbering roughly 1 to 10 million yielded cDNA molecules that totaled roughly 0.5 million. From the PCR reads, TCRdb called clonotypes with MiXCR, one entry per CDR3 protein. The sample contains about 820,000 distinct CDR3 sequences, approximately 57% of which appear only once. This clonotype originated in a girl between 5 and 17 years old with multiple sclerosis. Sequencing was done on a sample of blood.

Written as DNA, the CDR3 is TGTGCCAGCAGCTTAGCGTACCCAACTAATGAAAAACTGTTTTTT. Its translation is CASSLAYPTNEKLFF. V and J are TRBV7-2 and TRBJ1-4; D gene ambiguous. Trimming removed 0 bases at V and 0 bases at J, with 5 bases between. There are 15 residues in the CDR3. Per germline, CDR1 SGHTA and CDR2 FQGNSA.